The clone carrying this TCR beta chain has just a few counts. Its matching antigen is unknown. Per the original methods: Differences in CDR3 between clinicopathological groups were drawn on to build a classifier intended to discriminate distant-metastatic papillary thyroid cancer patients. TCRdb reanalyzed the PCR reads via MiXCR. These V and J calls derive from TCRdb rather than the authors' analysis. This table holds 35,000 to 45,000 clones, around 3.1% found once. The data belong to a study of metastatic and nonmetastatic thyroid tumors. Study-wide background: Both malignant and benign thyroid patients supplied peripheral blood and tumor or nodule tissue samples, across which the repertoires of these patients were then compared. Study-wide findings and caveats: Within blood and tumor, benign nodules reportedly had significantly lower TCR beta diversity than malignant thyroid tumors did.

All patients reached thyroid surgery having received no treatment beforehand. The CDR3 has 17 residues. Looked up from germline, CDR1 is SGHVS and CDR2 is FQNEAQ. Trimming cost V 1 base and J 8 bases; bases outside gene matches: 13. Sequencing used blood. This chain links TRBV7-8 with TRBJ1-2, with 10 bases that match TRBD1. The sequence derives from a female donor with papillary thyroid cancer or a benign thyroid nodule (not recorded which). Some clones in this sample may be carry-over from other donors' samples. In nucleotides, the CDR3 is TGTGCCAGCAGCTTAGGACTTGGGACAGGGGTTCTCCAGGGCTACACCTTC. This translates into CASSLGLGTGVLQGYTF.